These 21 T cell receptor beta chains share one sample of origin, sequenced in a study of T cell responses to AZD1222 COVID-19 vaccine. Assay: immunoSEQ multiplex PCR; the TCRdb copy retains only in-frame clones and omits some. The data contain around 120,000 clones, about 93% of them singletons. The sample consisted of peripheral blood, taken 28 days after the second AZD1222 dose. The origin of the receptors is an adult who received the AZD1222 COVID-19 vaccine.

The V call is TRBV11-3, the J call TRBJ2-3; tentative D call: TRBD2 (6 bases). Germline V gives CDR1 SGHNT, CDR2 YENEEA. V lost 5 bases and J 0 bases, leaving 9 bases between the germline ends. This CDR3 is built from 14 residues. The DNA of the CDR3 is TGTGCCAGCAGCCTAAGCGGGAGCACAGATACGCAGTATTTT. Translated: CASSLSGSTDTQYF. The whole variable domain, filled in from reference TRBV11-3 and TRBJ2-3, reads EAGVVQSPRYKIIEKKQPVAFWCNPISGHNTLYWYLQNLGQGPELLIRYENEEAVDDSQLPKDRFSAERLKGVDSTLKIQPAELGDSAVYLCASSLSGSTDTQYFGPGTRLTVL.

The chain links TRBV10-3 to TRBJ2-7; 8 bases agree with TRBD1. After removal of 4 bases from V and 5 bases from J, the junction contained 10 bases not matched to a gene. Germline values: CDR1 ENHRY, CDR2 SYGVKD. The CDR3 consists of 15 residues. Written as DNA, the CDR3 is TGTGCCATCAGTGCCTCTTCGCAGGGGGCGAACGAGCAGTACTTC. This encodes CAISASSQGANEQYF.

The V call is TRBV25-1, the J call TRBJ2-2; TRBD2 aligns across 15 bases. J lost 11 bases, V lost 5 bases, and 3 bases had no gene match. This CDR3 contains 14 residues. In germline, CDR1 is MGHDK, CDR2 SYGVNS. DNA of the CDR3: TGTGCCAGCAGTTGGACTAGCGGGGGGGCCGAGCTGTTTTTT. Its protein product is CASSWTSGGAELFF.

This chain connects TRBV4-1 to TRBJ2-1; no clear D. Germline lookup yields CDR1 MGHRA and CDR2 YSYEKL. The V end was cut by 4 bases, the J end by 6 bases, with 7 bases between. This CDR3 is 12 amino acids long. CDR3 loop: CASSPDPNEQFF. DNA for the CDR3: TGCGCCAGCAGCCCCGACCCCAATGAGCAGTTCTTC.

As for this clone: One junction end disagrees with the germline gene, perhaps due to a read error. The rearrangement links TRBV7-2 to TRBJ1-1; no clear D. Per germline, CDR1 SGHTA and CDR2 FQGNSA. The CDR3 spans 13 residues. Here the CDR3 reads CVSSLGGGYEAFF. The CDR3 DNA is TGTGTCAGCAGCCTTGGCGGAGGATATGAAGCTTTCTTT. The full variable domain, in which reference TRBV7-2 and TRBJ1-1 provide the parts outside the CDR3, is GAGVSQSPSNKVTEKGKDVELRCDPISGHTALYWYRQSLGQGLEFLIYFQGNSAPDKSGLPSDRFSAERTGGSVSTLTIQRTQQEDSAVYLCVSSLGGGYEAFFGQGTRLTVV.

The rearrangement uses TRBV5-1 and TRBJ1-6, with 10 bases identical to TRBD1. CDR1 SGHRS and CDR2 YFSETQ come from the germline V gene. The J segment lost 9 bases and the V segment lost 4 bases, leaving 10 bases of the junction unmatched. The CDR3 loop spans 16 amino acids. The CDR3 nucleotides are TGCGCCAGCAGCCCCTCGCGGACAGGGGGTACTTCACCCCTCCACTTT. Translation: CASSPSRTGGTSPLHF.

V usage is TRBV18 and J usage is TRBJ2-3; possibly TRBD1 for D (5 bases). Trimming cost V 3 bases and J 6 bases, with 19 bases left between them. Germline CDR1 and CDR2: KGHSH and LQKENI. The CDR3 has 16 amino acids. CDR3 in amino acids: CASSPGEKAGIDTQYF. In nucleotides, the CDR3 is TGTGCCAGCTCACCCGGTGAGAAAGCAGGGATCGATACGCAGTATTTT.

The rearrangement joins TRBV18 to TRBJ2-1; 14 positions agree with TRBD2. J was trimmed by 7 bases and V by 3 bases; bases with no gene match: 17. There are 20 residues in the CDR3. Per the germline V gene, CDR1 is KGHSH and CDR2 is LQKENI. CDR3 DNA: TGTGCCAGCTCACCGAGGATGGGACTAGCGGGGGAAGGAGAACGTAATGAGCAGTTCTTC. Amino acid sequence: CASSPRMGLAGEGERNEQFF.

In its sample, this clone was seen once. The chain carries TRBV12-5 and TRBJ2-7, with unresolved D. CDR1 and CDR2 from the germline V gene are LGHNT and FRNRAP. V was clipped by 0 bases and J by 4 bases, with 16 bases between them. This CDR3 is 16 amino acids long. CDR3 region: CASGLVRSKEAYEQYF. DNA of the CDR3: TGTGCTAGTGGTTTGGTACGGAGTAAAGAGGCTTACGAGCAGTACTTC.

V is TRBV7-9 and J is TRBJ1-2; TRBD1 might be the D (6 bases). The CDR3 has 13 amino acids. Trimming removed 5 bases from V and 6 bases from J, with 13 bases in between. Germline CDR1 SEHNR, CDR2 FQNEAQ (reference sequence). The CDR3 reads CASSPSQGNGYTF. CDR3 nucleotide sequence: TGTGCCAGCAGCCCATCCCAGGGGAATGGCTACACCTTC.

J is TRBJ2-7 and V is TRBV7-8; D possibly matches TRBD1 or TRBD2 (6 bases each). The CDR3 is made up of 17 amino acids. Germline V gene data show CDR1 as SGHVS and CDR2 as FQNEAQ. V lost 0 bases and J 7 bases, leaving 22 bases between the germline ends. The CDR3, as DNA: TGTGCCAGCAGCTTAGCCTTCGGAGGGGGGCCGTCTGGAGAGCAGTACTTC. As protein: CASSLAFGGGPSGEQYF.

The chain recombines TRBV6-5 with TRBJ1-5; 7 positions agree with TRBD1. V trimming: 6 bases; J trimming: 7 bases; junction bases outside the gene matches: 9. This CDR3 is 14 amino acids long. Germline V gives CDR1 MNHEY, CDR2 SVGAGI. The CDR3 DNA is TGTGCCAGCAGGGGCGACAGGGAAGGACAGCCCCAGCATTTT. Protein: CASRGDREGQPQHF.

The chain carries TRBV7-9 and TRBJ1-1; no definite D call. Trimming stripped 2 bases from V and 8 bases from J, with 9 bases between. CDR3 length: 12 residues. Germline CDR1 is SEHNR and CDR2 is FQNEAQ (reference sequence). The CDR3 nucleotides read TGTGCCAGCAGCTTAAAGACGGAGGAAGCTTTCTTT. As protein: CASSLKTEEAFF.

The rearrangement links TRBV6-5 to TRBJ1-5; D is unclear. CDR3 length: 13 residues. Looked up from germline, CDR1 is MNHEY and CDR2 is SVGAGI. The V and J ends lost 6 bases and 8 bases respectively, with 14 bases between them. The CDR3 is CASSPNGIEPQHF. CDR3 DNA sequence: TGTGCCAGCAGCCCGAACGGGATCGAGCCCCAGCATTTT.

V usage is TRBV6-2 or TRBV6-3 and J usage is TRBJ1-1; the D is unclear. In germline, CDR1 is MNHEY, CDR2 SVGEGT. The V end lost 0 bases, the J end lost 1 base, and 18 bases lay between the germline ends. This CDR3 is 18 amino acids long. The chain's CDR3 is CASSYSGLLREKNTEAFF. CDR3 sequence (DNA): TGTGCCAGCAGTTACTCGGGCCTATTGAGGGAAAAGAACACTGAAGCTTTCTTT.

To note about this clone: The junction departs from the called germline gene at one end, perhaps through a read error. The rearrangement links TRBV30 to TRBJ2-5, with D unresolved. This CDR3 is 11 amino acids long. Germline V lookup: CDR1 GTSNPN, CDR2 SVGIG (reference sequence). CDR3: CAWTHHETQYF. CDR3 coding DNA: TGTGCCTGGACCCACCACGAGACCCAGTACTTC.

The V and J genes are TRBV2 and TRBJ1-1; D gene unclear. The CDR3 is 13 amino acids. V lost 7 bases to trimming and J lost 4 bases, with 13 bases between them. Germline CDR1 is SNHLY and CDR2 is FYNNEI. CDR3 in DNA: TGTGCCAGCATTGACACCGTAGGCACTGAAGCTTTCTTT. Amino acids: CASIDTVGTEAFF. Full variable domain (remainder filled in from reference TRBV2 and TRBJ1-1): EPEVTQTPSHQVTQMGQEVILRCVPISNHLYFYWYRQILGQKVEFLVSFYNNEISEKSEIFDDQFSVERPDGSNFTLKIRSTKLEDSAMYFCASIDTVGTEAFFGQGTRLTVV.

This sequence joins TRBV19 and TRBJ1-1; the D gene is possibly TRBD1 (5 bases). The V and J ends lost 8 bases and 1 base respectively, with 11 bases between them. The CDR3 has 13 residues. The germline V gene encodes CDR1 LNHDA and CDR2 SQIVND (reference sequence). The CDR3 DNA follows: TGTGCCAGTGGAACAGACAGGAACACTGAAGCTTTCTTT. Its protein product is CASGTDRNTEAFF.

This clone was detected only once. The chain combines TRBV9 with TRBJ1-4, with TRBD1 identical over 8 bases. Germline values: CDR1 SGDLS, CDR2 YYNGEE. CDR3 length equals 17 residues. J lost 1 base, V lost 5 bases, and 10 bases had no gene match. CDR3 nucleotide sequence: TGTGCCAGCAGTGCAGGGGGCGCGAGGGTAACTAATGAAAAACTGTTTTTT. Translation gives CASSAGGARVTNEKLFF.

The V call is TRBV5-1, the J call TRBJ1-2, with D maybe TRBD1 (6 bases). The CDR3 totals 11 residues. Germline V gene lookup returns CDR1 SGHRS and CDR2 YFSETQ. Trimming stripped 3 bases from V and 10 bases from J, with 10 bases between. CDR3 amino acids: CASSWGQDYTF. The CDR3 coding sequence is TGCGCCAGCAGCTGGGGGCAAGACTACACCTTC. Supplemented by reference TRBV5-1 and TRBJ1-2, the full variable domain reads KAGVTQTPRYLIKTRGQQVTLSCSPISGHRSVSWYQQTPGQGLQFLFEYFSETQRNKGNFPGRFSGRQFSNSRSEMNVSTLELGDSALYLCASSWGQDYTFGSGTRLTVV.

The rearrangement uses TRBV2 and TRBJ2-5; no reliable D call. The CDR3 loop spans 11 amino acids. Deletions cut 6 bases from V and 3 bases from J, with 5 bases between. CDR1 and CDR2 (germline): SNHLY, FYNNEI. CDR3 sequence: CASSRKETQYF. CDR3 nucleotides: TGTGCCAGCAGCCGAAAAGAGACCCAGTACTTC. Looking up the rest from reference TRBV2 and TRBJ2-5 gives the full variable domain: EPEVTQTPSHQVTQMGQEVILRCVPISNHLYFYWYRQILGQKVEFLVSFYNNEISEKSEIFDDQFSVERPDGSNFTLKIRSTKLEDSAMYFCASSRKETQYFGPGTRLLVL.